These T cell receptor beta chains were read from a single sample in a study of metastatic and nonmetastatic thyroid tumors. MiXCR was used by TCRdb to re-call the PCR reads. The data show 9,400 or so clones, about 33% seen once. The specimen was adjacent normal tissue. The receptors come from a female donor with papillary thyroid cancer or a benign thyroid nodule (not recorded which). Some clones in this sample may be carry-over from other donors' samples. Each CDR3 is given with its conserved first and last residue. D genes are given only for firm matches.

>TRBV5-1|TRBJ2-3|TRBD2
CASSLGLADHADTQYF
>TRBV27|TRBJ2-2|.
CASSVDWSGELFF
>TRBV2|TRBJ2-3|.
CASSPGPLRDTQYF
>TRBV20-1|TRBJ1-2|.
CSAATGEQALKGGYTF
>TRBV6-2/TRBV6-3|TRBJ2-6|TRBD2
CASGGDLSLSGANVLTF
>TRBV6-1|TRBJ1-2|TRBD1
CASSRDSFPYGYTF
>TRBV6-1|TRBJ2-7|.
CASQLGDSANEQYF
>TRBV24-1|TRBJ2-5|TRBD2
CATSERTSGRETQYF
>TRBV12-5|TRBJ1-6|.
CASRQWANPPLHF
>TRBV7-3|TRBJ1-6|.
CASSLIPDSSPLHF
>TRBV20-1|TRBJ1-1|.
CSASSYSRWDTEAFF
>TRBV7-2|TRBJ2-7|TRBD1
CASSQDRASSYEQYF
>TRBV5-1|TRBJ2-3|.
CASSLGTGVGDTQYF
>TRBV27|TRBJ1-1|.
CASSLGIGRGREAFF
>TRBV11-2|TRBJ1-2|.
CASSPGTGLYGYTF
>TRBV7-2|TRBJ2-2|.
CASSLVGAVTGELFF
>TRBV11-3|TRBJ2-7|TRBD2
CASSLGRGTSGLEQYF
>TRBV3-1|TRBJ2-3|.
CASSRGTPDTQYF
>TRBV12-3/TRBV12-4|TRBJ1-1|.
CASSLKGRTEAFF
>TRBV9|TRBJ1-3|.
CASSVGPGAGGNTIYF
>TRBV9|TRBJ2-1|TRBD2
CASSSRTSGVRNEQFF
>TRBV6-2/TRBV6-3|TRBJ1-5|.
CASSYGKGWQPQHF
>TRBV19|TRBJ1-5|.
CASSIDRTYSNQPQHF
>TRBV5-6|TRBJ2-2|TRBD1
CASSLAGGADTGELFF
>TRBV5-5|TRBJ2-7|TRBD1
CASSPQGGSYEQYF
>TRBV28|TRBJ1-4|.
CASSLAQLNEKLFF
>TRBV28|TRBJ1-1|TRBD1
CASTAPGGKADTEAFF
>TRBV5-5|TRBJ1-2|.
CASSWDGDEANYGYTF
>TRBV9|TRBJ1-3|TRBD1
CASSGTGHSGNTIYF
>TRBV6-2/TRBV6-3|TRBJ2-7|TRBD1
CASSLTGGGTGVSEQYF
>TRBV30|TRBJ1-1|.
CAWGRAERLLEAFF
>TRBV20-1|TRBJ2-1|TRBD2
CSARTSNWGEQFF
>TRBV11-1|TRBJ2-7|.
CASSFRFASAEFDEQYF
>TRBV6-1|TRBJ2-6|.
CASSQWNSGANVLTF
>TRBV20-1|TRBJ1-4|.
CSARDEEEKLFF
>TRBV9|TRBJ2-7|.
CASIRVEEQYF
>TRBV11-2|TRBJ2-7|TRBD2
CASSLDVAGGPVPYEQYF
>TRBV6-1|TRBJ2-1|.
CASSPEVRASFRSNEQFF
>TRBV3-1|.|.
CASSQVPGETQYF
>TRBV11-2|TRBJ1-3|.
CASIGGRSGNTIYF
>TRBV6-1|TRBJ1-2|.
CASSESRALGGYTF
>TRBV6-1|TRBJ2-7|.
CASSEAFITYEQYF
>TRBV2|TRBJ1-3|TRBD1
CASSPWDRENTIYF
>TRBV5-1|TRBJ1-1|TRBD1
CASSLSLTGSTEAFF
>TRBV11-2|TRBJ2-1|TRBD1
CASLPGQGFYNEQFF
>TRBV11-3|TRBJ1-1|.
CASSLGGINTEAFF
>TRBV6-4|TRBJ1-6|.
CASSDRDNSPLHF
>TRBV20-1|TRBJ1-1|.
CSARDRWTEAFF
>TRBV11-2|TRBJ2-2|TRBD2
CASSLDFAGGPSGELFF
>TRBV20-1|TRBJ2-3|.
CSASWGVSTDTQYF
>TRBV12-3/TRBV12-4|TRBJ2-5|.
CASSLSETQYF
>TRBV11-2|TRBJ2-1|.
CASSAGTLGHNEQFF
>TRBV3-1|TRBJ2-3|TRBD2
CASSPGLAGDTQYF